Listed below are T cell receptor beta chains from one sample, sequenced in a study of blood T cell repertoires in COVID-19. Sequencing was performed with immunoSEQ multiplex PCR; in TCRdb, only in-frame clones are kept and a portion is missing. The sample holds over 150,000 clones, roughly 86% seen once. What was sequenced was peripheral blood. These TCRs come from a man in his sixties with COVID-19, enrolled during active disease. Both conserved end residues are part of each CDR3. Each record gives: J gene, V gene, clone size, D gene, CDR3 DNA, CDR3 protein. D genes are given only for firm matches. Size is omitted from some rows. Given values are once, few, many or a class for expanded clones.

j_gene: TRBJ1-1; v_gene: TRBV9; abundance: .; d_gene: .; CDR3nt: TGTGCCAGCAGCGTAGTATCGCCGGGTCGAGAAGCTTTCTTT; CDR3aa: CASSVVSPGREAFF
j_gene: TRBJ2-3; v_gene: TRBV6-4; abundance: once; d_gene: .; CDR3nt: TGTGCCAGCAGTGACTCCCCGGCAGATACGCAGTATTTT; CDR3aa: CASSDSPADTQYF
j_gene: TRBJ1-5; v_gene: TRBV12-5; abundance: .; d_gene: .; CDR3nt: TGTGCTAGTGGTTGCCCCACAGGGTCTCCGGATCAGCCCCAGCATTTT; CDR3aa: CASGCPTGSPDQPQHF
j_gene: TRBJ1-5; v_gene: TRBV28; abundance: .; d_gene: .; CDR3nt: TGTGCCAGCAGTTTACCAGGGTACAATCAGCCCCAGCATTTT; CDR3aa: CASSLPGYNQPQHF
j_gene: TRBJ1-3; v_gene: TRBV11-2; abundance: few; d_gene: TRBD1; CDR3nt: TGTGCCAGCAGGGAGACAGGGGTCAACTCTGGAAACACCATATATTTT; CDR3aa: CASRETGVNSGNTIYF
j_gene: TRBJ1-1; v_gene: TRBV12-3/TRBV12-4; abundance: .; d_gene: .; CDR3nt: TGTGCCAGCAGTTTATCAGGGTCCACTGAAGCTTTCTTT; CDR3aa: CASSLSGSTEAFF
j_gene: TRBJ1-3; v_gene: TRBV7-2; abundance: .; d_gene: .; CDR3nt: TGTGCCAGCAGCCAACAGGGCCAGCTTGGGAACACCATATATTTT; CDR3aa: CASSQQGQLGNTIYF
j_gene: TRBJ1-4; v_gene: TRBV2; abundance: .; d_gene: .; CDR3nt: TGTGCCAGCAACCCGGGACTGGAGGGTGAAAAACTGTTTTTT; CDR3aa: CASNPGLEGEKLFF
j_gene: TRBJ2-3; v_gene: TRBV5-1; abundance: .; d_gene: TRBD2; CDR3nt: TGCGCCAGCAGCTTGAAGCGGGAGGGCCGTAGCACAGATACGCAGTATTTT; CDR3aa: CASSLKREGRSTDTQYF
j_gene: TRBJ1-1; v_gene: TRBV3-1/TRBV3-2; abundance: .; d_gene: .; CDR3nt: TGTGCCAGCAGCCAAGTAAGTCGGGGGACTGAAGCTTTCTTT; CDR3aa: CASSQVSRGTEAFF
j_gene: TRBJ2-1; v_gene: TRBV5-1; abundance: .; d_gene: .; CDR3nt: TGCGCCAGCAGCCGCGGAGGGTCGAACAATGAGCAGTTCTTC; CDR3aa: CASSRGGSNNEQFF
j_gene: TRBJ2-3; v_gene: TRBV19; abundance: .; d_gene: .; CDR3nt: TGTGCCAGTACTTTAGGGGGGGGTGGGACAGATACGCAGTATTTT; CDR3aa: CASTLGGGGTDTQYF
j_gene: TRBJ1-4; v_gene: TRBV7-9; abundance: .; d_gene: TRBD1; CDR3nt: TGTGCCAGCAGCTGGCAGGGGGCTGATGAAAAACTGTTTTTT; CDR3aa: CASSWQGADEKLFF
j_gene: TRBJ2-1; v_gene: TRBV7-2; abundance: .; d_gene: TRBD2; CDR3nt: TGTGCCAGCAGCTTAGAGCTGGCGGGAGGATGGAATGAGCAGTTCTTC; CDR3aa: CASSLELAGGWNEQFF
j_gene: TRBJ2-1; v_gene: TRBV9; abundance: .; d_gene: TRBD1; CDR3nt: TGTGCCAGCAGCGCCGTGGGGACAGACTACAATGAGCAGTTCTTC; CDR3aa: CASSAVGTDYNEQFF
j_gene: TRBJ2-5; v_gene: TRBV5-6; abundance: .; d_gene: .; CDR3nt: TGTGCCAGCAGCTGGACAGAGGTCCCCGAGACCCAGTACTTC; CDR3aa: CASSWTEVPETQYF
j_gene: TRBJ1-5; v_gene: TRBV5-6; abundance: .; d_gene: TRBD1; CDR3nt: TGTGCCAGCAGCCTCTTACAGGGGATCAATCAGCCCCAGCATTTT; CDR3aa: CASSLLQGINQPQHF
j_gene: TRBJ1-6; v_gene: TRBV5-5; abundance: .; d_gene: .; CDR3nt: TGTGCCAGCAGCTTGACAGATGAGTCACCCCTCCACTTT; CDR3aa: CASSLTDESPLHF
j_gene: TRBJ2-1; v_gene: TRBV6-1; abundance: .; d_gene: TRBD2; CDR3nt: TGTGCCAGCAGCACAACCGGGACTAGCAAGAGTGAGCAGTTCTTC; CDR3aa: CASSTTGTSKSEQFF
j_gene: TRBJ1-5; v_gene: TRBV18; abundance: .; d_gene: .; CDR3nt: TGTGCCAGCTCAGGAGACAATCAGCCCCAGCATTTT; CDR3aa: CASSGDNQPQHF
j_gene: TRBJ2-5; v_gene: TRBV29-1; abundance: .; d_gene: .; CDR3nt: TGCAGCGTTGTTTTCTTTCAAGAGACCCAGTACTTC; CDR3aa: CSVVFFQETQYF
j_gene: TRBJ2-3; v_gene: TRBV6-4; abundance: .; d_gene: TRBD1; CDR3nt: TGTGCCAGCAGAGCCGGGACAGGGGGCCGAGATACGCAGTATTTT; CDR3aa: CASRAGTGGRDTQYF
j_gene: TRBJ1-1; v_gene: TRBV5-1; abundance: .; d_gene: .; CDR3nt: TGCGCCAGCAGCCAACGGACAGACATGAACACTGAAGCTTTCTTT; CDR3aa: CASSQRTDMNTEAFF
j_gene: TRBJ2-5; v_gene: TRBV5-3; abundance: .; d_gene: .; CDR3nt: TGTGCCAGAAGTCCGGGGTTGTTGGAGACCCAGTACTTC; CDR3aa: CARSPGLLETQYF
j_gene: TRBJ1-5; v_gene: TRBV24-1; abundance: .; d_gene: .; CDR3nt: TGTGCCACCAGTGTGGGAGGAGGCAATCAGCCCCAGCATTTT; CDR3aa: CATSVGGGNQPQHF
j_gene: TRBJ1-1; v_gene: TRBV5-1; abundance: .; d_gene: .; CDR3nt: TGCGCCAGCAGCTTGTTCCAGAAGAACACTGAAGCTTTCTTT; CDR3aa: CASSLFQKNTEAFF
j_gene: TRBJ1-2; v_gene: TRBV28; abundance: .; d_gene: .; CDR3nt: TGTGCCAGCACCCGGGGCTATGGCTACACCTTC; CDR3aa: CASTRGYGYTF
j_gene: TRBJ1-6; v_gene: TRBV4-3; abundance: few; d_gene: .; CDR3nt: TGCGCCAGCAGCCAAGATACGGGGGGCCTGGCGACACCCCTCCACTTT; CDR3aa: CASSQDTGGLATPLHF
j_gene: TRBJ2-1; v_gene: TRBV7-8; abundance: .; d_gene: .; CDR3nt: TGTGCCAGCAGCTTAGCGGGGGGTACTTGGAATGAGCAGTTCTTC; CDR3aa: CASSLAGGTWNEQFF
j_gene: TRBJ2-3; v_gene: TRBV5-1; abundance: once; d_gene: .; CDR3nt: TGCGCCAGCAGCTTGTCGACAGATACGCAGTATTTT; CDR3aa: CASSLSTDTQYF
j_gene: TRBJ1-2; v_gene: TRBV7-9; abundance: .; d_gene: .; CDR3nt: TGTGCCAGCAGCTTAAACAGTCCCTATGGCTACACCTTC; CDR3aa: CASSLNSPYGYTF
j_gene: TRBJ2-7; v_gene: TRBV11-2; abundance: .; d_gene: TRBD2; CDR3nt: TGTGCCAGCAGCTGGACAGCGGGAGACGGTTCTTACGAGCAGTACTTC; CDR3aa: CASSWTAGDGSYEQYF
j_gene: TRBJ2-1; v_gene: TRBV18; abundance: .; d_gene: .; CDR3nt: TGTGCCAGCACCCTCGACAGGATAAACAATGAGCAGTTCTTC; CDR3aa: CASTLDRINNEQFF
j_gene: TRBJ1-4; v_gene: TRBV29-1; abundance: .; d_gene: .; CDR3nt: TGCAGCGCCCAGTCGGGGGTTGTAGGAACTAATGAAAAACTGTTTTTT; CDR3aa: CSAQSGVVGTNEKLFF
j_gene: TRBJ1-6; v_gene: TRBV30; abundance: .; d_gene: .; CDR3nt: TGTGCCTGGAGAGGGGTCGGAGTACGCTCACCCCTCCACTTT; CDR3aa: CAWRGVGVRSPLHF
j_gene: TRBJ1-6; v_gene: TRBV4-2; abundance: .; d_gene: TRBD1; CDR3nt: TGTGCCAGCAGCCAAGTCGACAGGGATAATTCACCCCTCCACTTT; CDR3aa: CASSQVDRDNSPLHF
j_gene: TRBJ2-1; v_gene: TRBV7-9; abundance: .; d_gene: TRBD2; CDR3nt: TGTGCCAGCAGTAATAGCGGGAGAGGCTCCTACAATGAGCAGTTCTTC; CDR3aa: CASSNSGRGSYNEQFF